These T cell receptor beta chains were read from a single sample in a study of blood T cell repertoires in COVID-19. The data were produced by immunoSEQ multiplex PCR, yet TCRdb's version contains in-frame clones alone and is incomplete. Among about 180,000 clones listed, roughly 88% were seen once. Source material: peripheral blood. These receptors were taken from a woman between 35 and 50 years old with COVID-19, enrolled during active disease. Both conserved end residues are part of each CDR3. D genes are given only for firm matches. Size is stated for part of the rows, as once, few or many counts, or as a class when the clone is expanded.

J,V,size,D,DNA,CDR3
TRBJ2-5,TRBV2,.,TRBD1,TGTGCCAGCGGGGACAGGGAGACCCAGTACTTC,CASGDRETQYF
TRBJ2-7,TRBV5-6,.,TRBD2,TGTGCCAGCAGCCGGGACCCGACTAGCGGGGGGTCTTTGCAGCAGTACTTC,CASSRDPTSGGSLQQYF
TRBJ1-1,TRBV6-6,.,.,TGTGCCAGCAGGGACAGTGAAGCTTTCTTT,CASRDSEAFF
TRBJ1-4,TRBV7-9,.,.,TGTGCCAGCAGCTTAATCTTTGGACAGTTTAATGAAAAACTGTTTTTT,CASSLIFGQFNEKLFF
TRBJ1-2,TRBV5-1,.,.,TGCGCCAGCAGCTTGGATTCTGGGGGGACTGGCTACACCTTC,CASSLDSGGTGYTF
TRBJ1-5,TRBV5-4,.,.,TGTGCCAGCGGTTACTGGGGGGATCAGCCCCAGCATTTT,CASGYWGDQPQHF
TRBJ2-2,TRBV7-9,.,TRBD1,TGTGCCAGCAGCTTAGCGGACAGGGGTCCGAACACCGGGGAGCTGTTTTTT,CASSLADRGPNTGELFF
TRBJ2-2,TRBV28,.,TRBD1,TGTGCCAGCAGCATCAGGGGGCGGATGACCGGGGAGCTGTTTTTT,CASSIRGRMTGELFF
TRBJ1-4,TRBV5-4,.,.,TGTGCCAGCAGGCCAGGACAGCAAACTAATGAAAAACTGTTTTTT,CASRPGQQTNEKLFF
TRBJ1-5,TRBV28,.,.,TGTGCCAGCAGCCCGGGGACACCTCAGCCCCAGCATTTT,CASSPGTPQPQHF
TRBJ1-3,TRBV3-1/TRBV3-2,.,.,TGTGCCAGCAGCCAAAGGGGAACAGGAAACACCATATATTTT,CASSQRGTGNTIYF
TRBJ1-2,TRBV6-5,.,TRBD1,TGTGCCAGCAGTTACGCGGACACAGGGGACTACACCTTC,CASSYADTGDYTF
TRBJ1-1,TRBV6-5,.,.,TGTGCCAGCAGTTACTCGGAAGGCGGTGGGAACACTGAAGCTTTCTTT,CASSYSEGGGNTEAFF
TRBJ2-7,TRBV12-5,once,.,TGTGCTAGTGGTTTGGGACAGAACTACGAGCAGTACTTC,CASGLGQNYEQYF
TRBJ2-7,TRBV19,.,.,TGTGCCAGTAGTGGCCTTTACTCCTACGAGCAGTACTTC,CASSGLYSYEQYF
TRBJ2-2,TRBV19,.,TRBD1,TGTGCCACTACCGGACAGGGTGGGGTAACCGGGGAGCTGTTTTTT,CATTGQGGVTGELFF
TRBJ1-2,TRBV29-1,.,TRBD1,TGCAGCGTTGTACCGGGACAGGGGAGGACCCTCCATGGCTACACCTTC,CSVVPGQGRTLHGYTF
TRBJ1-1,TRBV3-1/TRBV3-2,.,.,TGTGCCAGCAGCCAAGACGAGAAGGGGTCCGTGATACCTGAAGCTTTCTTT,CASSQDEKGSVIPEAFF
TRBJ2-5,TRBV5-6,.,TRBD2,TGTGCCAGCAGCCTGAATCTAGCGGGGCTAGGGGCCCAGTACTTC,CASSLNLAGLGAQYF
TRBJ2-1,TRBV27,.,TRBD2,TGTGCCAGCAGTTTAGGACTAGCGGGAGCCGTGTCTTACAATGAGCAGTTCTTC,CASSLGLAGAVSYNEQFF
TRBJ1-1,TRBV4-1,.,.,TGCGCCAGCAGCCAGGATTACAGATTGAACACTGAAGCTTTCTTT,CASSQDYRLNTEAFF
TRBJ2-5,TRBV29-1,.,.,TGCAGCGCCCGGGACAATGGAGAGACCCAGTACTTC,CSARDNGETQYF
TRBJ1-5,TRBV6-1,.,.,TGTGCCAGCAGTGAAGAGATCCCTGGAGGTCAGCCCCAGCATTTT,CASSEEIPGGQPQHF
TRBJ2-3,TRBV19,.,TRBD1,TGTGCCACCCGGGACAGGGGGCAATCAGATACGCAGTATTTT,CATRDRGQSDTQYF
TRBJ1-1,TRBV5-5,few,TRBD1,TGTGCCAGCAGTGCCGGGACAGGGAGGATGAACACTGAAGCTTTCTTT,CASSAGTGRMNTEAFF
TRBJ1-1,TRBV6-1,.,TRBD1,TGTGCCAGCATTAAGGGGGACAGTGAAGCTTTCTTT,CASIKGDSEAFF
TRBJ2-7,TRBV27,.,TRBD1,TGTGCCAGCAGTGCCCGACAGGGGAGCTCCTACGAGCAGTACTTC,CASSARQGSSYEQYF
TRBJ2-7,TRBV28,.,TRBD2,TGTGCCAGCAGTTTGCGGGAGGGCCGCTACGAGCAGTACTTC,CASSLREGRYEQYF
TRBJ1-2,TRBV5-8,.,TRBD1,TGTGCCAGAGGACAGGGACGCTCGGACTATGGCTACACCTTC,CARGQGRSDYGYTF